This T cell receptor beta chain was found in a study of Graves' ophthalmopathy and Graves' hyperthyroidism. Study-wide findings and caveats: The model predicted ophthalmopathy progression with roughly 70% sensitivity and approximately 72% specificity. The majority of expanded thyroid clonotypes above 0.001 frequency also occurred in blood.

Investigators amplified TCR beta CDR3 regions from RNA transcripts. RT-PCR was first run with HTBI primers, then multiplex PCR in a second round. TCRdb independently ran MiXCR on the multiplex PCR reads; one entry per CDR3 protein. The data show over 650,000 distinct CDR3 sequences, with about 40% seen just once and roughly 3.5% held by the top ten. It was from more than 9 ml of fresh peripheral blood that the PBMCs came. Worth noting for this clonotype: What it binds is not known.

The material sequenced was peripheral blood. The clonotype was recovered from an adult man with Graves' ophthalmopathy.

The CDR3 sequence: CASSYRNTIYF. The DNA of the CDR3 is TGTGCCAGCAGTTACCGGAACACCATATATTTT. This chain uses TRBV25-1 with TRBJ1-3; D not resolved. The V gene lost 5 bases and the J gene lost 7 bases, with 6 bases spanning the gap. CDR1 and CDR2 from the germline V gene are MGHDK and SYGVNS. This CDR3 spans 11 amino acids.